This passage covers 23 T cell receptor beta chains from one sample sequenced in a study of T cells after yellow fever vaccination. From the 5' RACE reads, TCRdb called clonotypes with MiXCR, one entry per CDR3 protein. In the table there are some 320,000 distinct CDR3 sequences, 8.5% to 9% of which are singletons. The specimen comprised PBMCs, sampled on the day of the first yellow fever vaccination. The receptors were sampled from a man aged 18-30 years who received the YFV17D yellow fever vaccine.

This clonotype was counted ten times or more. J is TRBJ1-5 and V is TRBV12-3 or TRBV12-4; D is uncertain. This CDR3 comprises 15 residues. The V and J ends lost 3 bases and 4 bases respectively, with 13 bases between them. As DNA, the CDR3 is TGTGCCAGCAGTTTCTCCGGATTCTCTAATCAGCCCCAGCATTTT. It translates to CASSFSGFSNQPQHF.

In this sample, this clonotype turned up a few times. The gene calls are TRBV9 and TRBJ1-5; no clear D. V dropped 2 bases and J dropped 4 bases, with 10 bases sitting between them. Germline CDR1 reads SGDLS; CDR2 reads YYNGEE. This CDR3 is 14 amino acids long. As DNA, the CDR3 is TGTGCCAGCAGCGTCTCCGGGGTAAATCAGCCCCAGCATTTT. Translating gives CASSVSGVNQPQHF.

The sample holds a few counts of this clonotype. This chain uses TRBV28 with TRBJ2-1, with D unclear. Germline values: CDR1 MDHEN, CDR2 SYDVKM. V was pared by 7 bases and J by 4 bases, with 14 bases between. The CDR3 loop spans 14 amino acids. CDR3 bases: TGTGCCAGCATCCCCGGGCAGCAGTACAATGAGCAGTTCTTC. It encodes CASIPGQQYNEQFF.

The CDR3 protein is CASSQAARRITDTQYF. In DNA form, the CDR3 reads TGCGCCAGCAGCCAAGCGGCCAGGAGGATCACAGATACGCAGTATTTT. The chain joins TRBV4-1 to TRBJ2-3, with D possibly being TRBD2 (5 bases). Trimming took 1 base from V and 2 from J, leaving 13 bases between them. CDR1 and CDR2 from the germline V gene are MGHRA and YSYEKL. CDR3 length: 16 amino acids.

The chain couples TRBV2 to TRBJ2-1, with 7 bases lining up with TRBD2. The CDR3 loop spans 14 amino acids. Germline CDR1 reads SNHLY; CDR2 reads FYNNEI. With 6 bases clipped from V and 7 bases from J, the junction kept 9 bases outside the gene matches. CDR3 coding DNA: TGTGCCAGCAGCGCGACTAGCTTCCGGAATGAGCAGTTCTTC. Translated, it gives CASSATSFRNEQFF.

The CDR3 DNA reads as TGTGCCAGCAGTTCAGGGGTAGCAGGTGATACGCAGTATTTT. Its translation is CASSSGVAGDTQYF. The rearrangement joins TRBV12-3 or TRBV12-4 to TRBJ2-3; possibly TRBD1 for D (6 bases). V was clipped by 4 bases and J by 6 bases, with 14 bases between them. This CDR3 is 14 amino acids long.

A few counts support this clonotype. V gene TRBV4-3 combines with J gene TRBJ1-2, with no clear D. CDR1 is LGHNA, CDR2 YSLEER, per germline. The CDR3 sequence is 14 residues long. Trimming left V 1 base short and J 7 bases short, with 13 bases between. The CDR3 nucleotides read TGCGCCAGCAGCCAAGGGACGGGTGGCTTTGGCTACACCTTC. Translation gives CASSQGTGGFGYTF.

This clonotype was observed a handful of times. V gene TRBV7-9 combines with J gene TRBJ1-2; 9 nucleotides align to TRBD1. This CDR3 has 15 amino acids. V dropped 4 bases and J dropped 2; count of bases not matched to a gene: 5. Germline CDR1 and CDR2: SEHNR and FQNEAQ (reference sequence). This CDR3 is CASSSPGQGNYGYTF. CDR3 sequence (DNA): TGTGCCAGCAGCTCACCGGGACAGGGAAACTATGGCTACACCTTC. The full variable domain, with the rest looked up from reference TRBV7-9 and TRBJ1-2, is DTGVSQNPRHKITKRGQNVTFRCDPISEHNRLYWYRQTLGQGPEFLTYFQNEAQLEKSRLLSDRFSAERPKGSFSTLEIQRTEQGDSAMYLCASSSPGQGNYGYTFGSGTRLTVV.

To note about this clonotype: The missing conserved phenylalanine or tryptophan at the end of this CDR3 makes a read error likely. The DNA is omitted, as the CDR3 cannot be located on it reliably, and the CDR3 follows TCRdb's listing. This rearrangement joins TRBV21-1 to TRBJ2-4; TRBD2, the table's D call, was not compared with the DNA. TRBV21-1 corresponds to a pseudogene. The CDR3 extends over 12 residues, inclusive of both ends. The CDR3 region is CASSKRRVDPGT.

The gene calls are TRBV5-1 and TRBJ2-7, with 7 nucleotides matching TRBD1. J was trimmed by 5 bases and V by 1 base; bases with no gene match: 6. The CDR3 runs 14 residues. CDR1 and CDR2 from the germline V gene are SGHRS and YFSETQ. The CDR3 DNA reads as TGCGCCAGCAGCTTGATAGGGGGCTACAACGAGCAGTACTTC. Its translation: CASSLIGGYNEQYF. The full variable domain, completed using reference TRBV5-1 and TRBJ2-7, is KAGVTQTPRYLIKTRGQQVTLSCSPISGHRSVSWYQQTPGQGLQFLFEYFSETQRNKGNFPGRFSGRQFSNSRSEMNVSTLELGDSALYLCASSLIGGYNEQYFGPGTRLTVT.

This chain connects TRBV18 to TRBJ1-1, with TRBD1 identical over 7 bases. The CDR3 runs 16 residues. Germline V gene data show CDR1 as KGHSH and CDR2 as LQKENI. The V segment lost 0 bases and the J segment 3 bases; nucleotides outside the gene matches: 7. The CDR3: CASSPPRAGGYTEAFF. CDR3 coding DNA: TGTGCCAGCTCACCACCTCGTGCAGGGGGTTACACTGAAGCTTTCTTT. The variable domain in full, with the rest retrieved from reference TRBV18 and TRBJ1-1, is NAGVMQNPRHLVRRRGQEARLRCSPMKGHSHVYWYRQLPEEGLKFMVYLQKENIIDESGMPKERFSAEFPKEGPSILRIQQVVRGDSAAYFCASSPPRAGGYTEAFFGQGTRLTVV.

This clonotype was counted ten times or more. V gene TRBV12-3 or TRBV12-4 combines with J gene TRBJ1-2, with 7 nucleotides matching TRBD1. Germline trimming cut 3 bases from V and 4 bases from J; bases unmatched to any gene: 2. The CDR3 totals 13 residues. The CDR3 is CASSFPGGYGYTF. The CDR3 nucleotides are TGTGCCAGCAGTTTTCCAGGGGGCTATGGCTACACCTTC.

The chain is built from TRBV12-3 or TRBV12-4 and TRBJ1-6, with unresolved D. V lost 5 bases to trimming and J lost 7 bases, with 12 bases between them. CDR3 size: 14 residues. Written as DNA, the CDR3 is TGTGCCAGCAGTACTCAGGACGGAAATTCACCCCTCCACTTT. Translated, it gives CASSTQDGNSPLHF.

This clonotype was observed many times. This chain connects TRBV10-3 to TRBJ2-5; D remains unclear. Between the trimmed V and J ends, which lost 2 bases and 0 bases, there was a span of 7 bases. The germline CDR1 and CDR2 sequences are ENHRY and SYGVKD. The CDR3 is 14 amino acids. This CDR3 is CAISERPYQETQYF. Here the CDR3 DNA reads TGTGCCATCAGTGAGCGGCCGTACCAAGAGACCCAGTACTTC.

This clonotype was recorded at least ten times. The chain combines TRBV7-6 with TRBJ2-3; D is ambiguous. The germline V gene has CDR1 SGHVS and CDR2 FNYEAQ. V was trimmed by 2 bases and J by 7 bases, leaving 7 bases between them. This CDR3 region has 12 residues. The CDR3 protein is CASSLWRNTQYF. CDR3 DNA sequence: TGTGCCAGCAGCTTATGGAGAAATACGCAGTATTTT.

The chain combines TRBV11-2 with TRBJ2-3; TRBD2 matches 7 bases. The CDR3 length is 15 residues. Germline CDR1 SGHAT, CDR2 FQNNGV. After removal of 5 bases from V and 1 base from J, the junction contained 6 bases not matched to a gene. In DNA, the CDR3 is TGTGCCAGCAGCCACTCTAGCGGACGCACAGATACGCAGTATTTT. Its translation: CASSHSSGRTDTQYF.

This clonotype appeared a few times. The V gene is TRBV5-1, the J gene TRBJ2-1, with 9 positions matching TRBD2. The CDR3 has 17 amino acids. Germline V gene sequence: CDR1 SGHRS, CDR2 YFSETQ. V was pared by 6 bases and J by 4 bases, with 14 bases of the junction left unmatched. CDR3 residues: CASTLAGRPPPYNEQFF. The CDR3 region has the DNA TGCGCCAGCACCCTAGCGGGGAGACCACCACCGTACAATGAGCAGTTCTTC. Based on the CDR3 plus reference TRBV5-1 and TRBJ2-1, the full variable domain is KAGVTQTPRYLIKTRGQQVTLSCSPISGHRSVSWYQQTPGQGLQFLFEYFSETQRNKGNFPGRFSGRQFSNSRSEMNVSTLELGDSALYLCASTLAGRPPPYNEQFFGPGTRLTVL.

This clonotype has a handful of counts. The chain couples TRBV7-3 to TRBJ2-1; 7 bases are a match to TRBD1. CDR3 length: 16 amino acids. Germline CDR1 SGHTA, CDR2 FQGTGA. V dropped 3 bases and J dropped 2; count of bases not matched to a gene: 7. CDR3 amino acids: CASSFVGTATYNEQFF. CDR3 coding DNA: TGTGCCAGCAGCTTCGTTGGGACAGCCACCTACAATGAGCAGTTCTTC.

This clonotype has more than one count but fewer than ten. The chain employs TRBV5-1 and TRBJ2-4; 9 nucleotides align to TRBD2. The junction had 7 bases not matched to a gene; V was cut back by 0 bases and J by 9 bases. The CDR3 has 15 residues. Germline values: CDR1 SGHRS, CDR2 YFSETQ. CDR3 in amino acids: CASSLAAGGFGIQYF. CDR3 nucleotides: TGCGCCAGCAGCTTGGCGGCGGGGGGGTTTGGCATTCAGTACTTC.

This clonotype has only a few counts. The J gene is TRBJ2-3, the V gene TRBV28; TRBD1 agrees at 9 bases. Germline CDR1 reads MDHEN; CDR2 reads SYDVKM. Trimming removed 6 bases from V and 5 bases from J; junction bases left unmatched: 6. This CDR3 is 14 amino acids long. The CDR3, as DNA: TGTGCCAGCAGCCGGGACAGGGTGGAAGATACGCAGTATTTT. Protein sequence: CASSRDRVEDTQYF.

The table lists this clonotype with a few counts. The chain recombines TRBV27 with TRBJ1-6; 9 nucleotides match TRBD1. V trimming: 4 bases; J trimming: 10 bases; junction bases outside the gene matches: 17. Per the germline V gene, CDR1 is MNHEY and CDR2 is SMNVEV (reference sequence). The CDR3 is 18 residues long. The CDR3 sequence is CASSSLWGQGGLRSPLHF. The CDR3 DNA reads as TGTGCCAGCAGTTCCTTATGGGGACAGGGTGGGTTACGATCACCCCTCCACTTT.

For this clonotype: A read error may be the cause here, since a much bigger clone is one base away. V usage is TRBV4-2 and J usage is TRBJ1-4, with TRBD1 matching over 9 bases. The CDR3 is 13 residues long. Germline CDR1 and CDR2: LGHNA and YNFKEQ. The CDR3 DNA sequence: TGTGCCAGCAGCGACAGGGGGAATGAAAAACCGTTTTTT. Residues: CASSDRGNEKPFF.

The CDR3 sequence is CASSPKLVPETQYF. In nucleotides, the CDR3 is TGTGCCAGCAGCCCAAAGCTGGTGCCGGAGACCCAGTACTTC. V usage is TRBV5-4 and J usage is TRBJ2-5; D gene unclear. The CDR3 extends over 14 amino acids. CDR1 and CDR2 from the germline V gene are SGHNT and YYREEE (reference sequence). With 4 bases removed from V and 5 bases from J, the gap between germline ends came to 15 bases.